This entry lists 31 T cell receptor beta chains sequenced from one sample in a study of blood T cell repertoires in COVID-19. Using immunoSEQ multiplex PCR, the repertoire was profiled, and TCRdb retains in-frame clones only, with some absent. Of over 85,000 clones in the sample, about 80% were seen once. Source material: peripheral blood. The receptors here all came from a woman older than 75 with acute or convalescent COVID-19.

The CDR3 reads CASRRVPNPQETQYF. CDR3 DNA sequence: TGTGCCAGCAGGAGGGTCCCGAACCCCCAAGAGACCCAGTACTTC. The chain combines TRBV6-5 with TRBJ2-5, with a tentative D call TRBD2 (5 bases). Germline V gene sequence: CDR1 MNHEY, CDR2 SVGAGI. CDR3 length equals 15 residues. With 6 bases removed from V and 1 base from J, the gap between germline ends came to 15 bases.

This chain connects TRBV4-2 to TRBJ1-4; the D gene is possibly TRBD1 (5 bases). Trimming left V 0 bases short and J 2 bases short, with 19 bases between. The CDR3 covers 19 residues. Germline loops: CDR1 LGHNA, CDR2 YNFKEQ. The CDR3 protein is CASSQELAGRQTTNEKLFF. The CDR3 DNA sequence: TGTGCCAGCAGCCAAGAACTTGCGGGACGTCAAACGACTAATGAAAAACTGTTTTTT.

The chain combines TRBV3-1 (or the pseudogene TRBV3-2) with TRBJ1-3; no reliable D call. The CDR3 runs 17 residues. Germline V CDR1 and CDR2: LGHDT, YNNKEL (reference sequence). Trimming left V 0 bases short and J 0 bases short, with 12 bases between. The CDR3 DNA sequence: TGTGCCAGCAGCCAAGATTTTGGTCAGAACTCTGGAAACACCATATATTTT. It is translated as CASSQDFGQNSGNTIYF.

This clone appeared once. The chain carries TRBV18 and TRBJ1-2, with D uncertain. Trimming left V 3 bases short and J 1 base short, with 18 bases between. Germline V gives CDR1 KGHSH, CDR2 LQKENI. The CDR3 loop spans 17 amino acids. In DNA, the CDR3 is TGTGCCAGCTCACCCAATACCAAGAGTCAGGATAACTATGGCTACACCTTC. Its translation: CASSPNTKSQDNYGYTF.

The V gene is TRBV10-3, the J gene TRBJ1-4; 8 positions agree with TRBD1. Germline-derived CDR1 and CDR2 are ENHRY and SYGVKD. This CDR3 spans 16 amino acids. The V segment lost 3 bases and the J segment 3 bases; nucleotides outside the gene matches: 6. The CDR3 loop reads CAISEDRGKANEKLFF. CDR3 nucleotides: TGTGCCATCAGTGAAGACAGGGGCAAAGCTAATGAAAAACTGTTTTTT.

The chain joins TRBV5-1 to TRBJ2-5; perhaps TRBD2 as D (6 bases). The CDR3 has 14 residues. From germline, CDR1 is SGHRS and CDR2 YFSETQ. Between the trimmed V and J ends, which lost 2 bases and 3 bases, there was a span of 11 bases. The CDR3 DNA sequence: TGCGCCAGCAGCTTTGGAATAGCGGAAGAGACCCAGTACTTC. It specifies CASSFGIAEETQYF.

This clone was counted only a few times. In nucleotides, the CDR3 is TGTGCCAGCAGTGAGGGAGGCACCAACTATGGCTACACCTTC. Protein: CASSEGGTNYGYTF. The chain carries TRBV6-4 and TRBJ1-2, with no clear D. The CDR3 is made up of 14 amino acids. Germline V gene data show CDR1 as MRHNA and CDR2 as SNTAGT. V lost 3 bases, J lost 2 bases, and 10 bases lay in between.

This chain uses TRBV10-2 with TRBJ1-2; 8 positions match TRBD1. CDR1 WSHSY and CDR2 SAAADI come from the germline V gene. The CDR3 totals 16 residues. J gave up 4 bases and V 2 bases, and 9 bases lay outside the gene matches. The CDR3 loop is CASSEGQGAFGYGYTF. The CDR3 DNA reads TGCGCCAGCAGTGAGGGTCAGGGGGCATTCGGCTATGGCTACACCTTC.

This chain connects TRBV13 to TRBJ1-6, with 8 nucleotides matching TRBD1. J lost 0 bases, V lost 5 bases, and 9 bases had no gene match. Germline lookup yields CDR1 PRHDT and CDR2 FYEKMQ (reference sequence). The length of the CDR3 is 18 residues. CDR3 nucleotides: TGTGCCAGCAGCCGCGGACAGGGTCTATCCTCCTATAATTCACCCCTCCACTTT. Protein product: CASSRGQGLSSYNSPLHF.

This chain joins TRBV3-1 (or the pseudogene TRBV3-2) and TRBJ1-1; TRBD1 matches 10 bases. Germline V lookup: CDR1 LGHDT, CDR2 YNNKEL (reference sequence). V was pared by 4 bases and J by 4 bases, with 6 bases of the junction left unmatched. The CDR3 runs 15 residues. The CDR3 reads CASSPPGDRGTEAFF. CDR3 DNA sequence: TGTGCCAGCAGCCCTCCAGGGGACAGGGGCACTGAAGCTTTCTTT.

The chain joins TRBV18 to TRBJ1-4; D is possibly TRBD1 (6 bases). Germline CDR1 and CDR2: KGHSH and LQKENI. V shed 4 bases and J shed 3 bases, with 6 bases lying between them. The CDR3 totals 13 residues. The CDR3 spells CASSQGANEKLFF. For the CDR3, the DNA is TGTGCCAGCTCACAGGGGGCTAATGAAAAACTGTTTTTT.

The CDR3 sequence is CASSLDEVNEQFF. In DNA, the CDR3 is TGTGCCAGCAGCTTAGATGAGGTGAATGAGCAGTTCTTC. The chain links TRBV11-3 to TRBJ2-1; D is undetermined. V was trimmed by 0 bases and J by 7 bases, leaving 7 bases between them. Germline CDR1 is SGHNT and CDR2 is YENEEA. The CDR3 spans 13 residues.

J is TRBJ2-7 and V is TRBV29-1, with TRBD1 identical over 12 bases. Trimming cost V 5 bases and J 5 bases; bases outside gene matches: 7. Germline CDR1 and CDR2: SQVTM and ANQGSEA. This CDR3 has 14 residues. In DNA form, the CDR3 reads TGCAGCGTTTTAGCGGGACAGGGGGCTAACGAGCAGTACTTC. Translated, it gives CSVLAGQGANEQYF.

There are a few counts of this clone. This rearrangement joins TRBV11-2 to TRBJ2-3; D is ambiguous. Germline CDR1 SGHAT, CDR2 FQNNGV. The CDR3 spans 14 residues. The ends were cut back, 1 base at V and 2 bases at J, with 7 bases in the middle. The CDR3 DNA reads TGTGCCAGCAGCTTAGTTCCTTACACAGATACGCAGTATTTT. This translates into CASSLVPYTDTQYF.

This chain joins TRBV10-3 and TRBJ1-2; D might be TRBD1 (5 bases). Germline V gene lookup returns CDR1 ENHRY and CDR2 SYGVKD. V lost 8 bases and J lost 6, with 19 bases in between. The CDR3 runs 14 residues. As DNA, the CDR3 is TGTGCCATCGCGGGGCCGGACATTGAGAATGGCTACACCTTC. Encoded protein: CAIAGPDIENGYTF.

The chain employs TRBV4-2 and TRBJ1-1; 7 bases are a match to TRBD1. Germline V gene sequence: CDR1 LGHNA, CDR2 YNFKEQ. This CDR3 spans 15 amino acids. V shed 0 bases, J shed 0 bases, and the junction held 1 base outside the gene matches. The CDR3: CASSQEDRMNTEAFF. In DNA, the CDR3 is TGTGCCAGCAGCCAAGAGGACAGGATGAACACTGAAGCTTTCTTT.

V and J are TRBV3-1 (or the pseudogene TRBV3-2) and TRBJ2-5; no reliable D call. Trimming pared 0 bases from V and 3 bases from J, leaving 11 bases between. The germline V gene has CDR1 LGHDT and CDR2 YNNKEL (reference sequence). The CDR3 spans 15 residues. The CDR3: CASSQDSRPEETQYF. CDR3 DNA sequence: TGTGCCAGCAGCCAAGATTCTAGGCCCGAAGAGACCCAGTACTTC.

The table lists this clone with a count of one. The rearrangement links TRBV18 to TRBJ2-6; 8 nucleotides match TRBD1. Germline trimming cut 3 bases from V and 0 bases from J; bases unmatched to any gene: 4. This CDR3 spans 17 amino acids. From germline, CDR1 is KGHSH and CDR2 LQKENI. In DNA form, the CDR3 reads TGTGCCAGCTCACCGGGACAGGCCTACTCTGGGGCCAACGTCCTGACTTTC. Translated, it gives CASSPGQAYSGANVLTF.

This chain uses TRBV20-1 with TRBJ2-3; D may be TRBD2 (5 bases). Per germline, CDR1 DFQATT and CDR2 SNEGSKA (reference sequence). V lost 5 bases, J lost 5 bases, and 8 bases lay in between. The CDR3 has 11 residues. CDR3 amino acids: CSAGRGDTQYF. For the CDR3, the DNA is TGCAGTGCTGGACGGGGAGATACGCAGTATTTT.

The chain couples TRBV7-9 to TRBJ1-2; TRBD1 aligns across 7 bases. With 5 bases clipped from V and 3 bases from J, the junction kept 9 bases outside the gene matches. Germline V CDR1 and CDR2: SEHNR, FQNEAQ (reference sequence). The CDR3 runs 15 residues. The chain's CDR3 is CASSRGGVGYYGYTF. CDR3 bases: TGTGCCAGCAGCCGAGGGGGCGTGGGCTACTATGGCTACACCTTC.

The chain's CDR3 is CASSQGAGEIYEQYF. The CDR3 nucleotides read TGTGCCAGCAGCCAAGGGGCGGGGGAGATCTACGAGCAGTACTTC. This sequence joins TRBV5-4 and TRBJ2-7; TRBD2 aligns across 7 bases. The CDR3 extends over 15 amino acids. The germline V gene encodes CDR1 SGHNT and CDR2 YYREEE (reference sequence). Losses at the gene ends were 4 bases for V and 3 bases for J; bases not matched to a gene: 10.

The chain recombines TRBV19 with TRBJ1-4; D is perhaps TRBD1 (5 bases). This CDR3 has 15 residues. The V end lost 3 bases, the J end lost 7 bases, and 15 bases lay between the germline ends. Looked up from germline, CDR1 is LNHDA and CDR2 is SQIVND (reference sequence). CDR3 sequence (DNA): TGTGCCAGTAGTATCGGAGGGGCGCAAGTTGAAAAACTGTTTTTT. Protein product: CASSIGGAQVEKLFF.

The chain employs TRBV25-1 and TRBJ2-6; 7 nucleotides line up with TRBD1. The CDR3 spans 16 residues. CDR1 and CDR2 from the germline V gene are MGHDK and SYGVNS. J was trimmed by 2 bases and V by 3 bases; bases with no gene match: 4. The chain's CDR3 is CASSDLTGTGANVLTF. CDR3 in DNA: TGTGCCAGCAGTGACTTGACAGGGACTGGGGCCAACGTCCTGACTTTC.

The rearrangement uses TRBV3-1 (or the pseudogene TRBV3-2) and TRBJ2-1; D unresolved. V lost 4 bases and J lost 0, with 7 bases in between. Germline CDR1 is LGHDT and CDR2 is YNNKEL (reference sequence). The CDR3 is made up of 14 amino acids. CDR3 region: CASSPGSSYNEQFF. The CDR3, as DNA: TGTGCCAGCAGCCCCGGTTCCTCCTACAATGAGCAGTTCTTC.

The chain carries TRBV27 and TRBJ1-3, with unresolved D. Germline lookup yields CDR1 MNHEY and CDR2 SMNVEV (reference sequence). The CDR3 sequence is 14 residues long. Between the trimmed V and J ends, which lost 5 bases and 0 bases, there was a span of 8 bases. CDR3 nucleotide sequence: TGTGCCAGCAGTCCGACTTACTCTGGAAACACCATATATTTT. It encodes CASSPTYSGNTIYF.

CDR3 region: CASSRDRETQYF. CDR3 coding DNA: TGTGCCAGCAGCCGGGACAGAGAGACCCAGTACTTC. The rearrangement uses TRBV16 and TRBJ2-5; TRBD1 matches at 7 bases. The CDR3 contains 12 residues. V shed 4 bases, J shed 4 bases, and the junction held 0 bases outside the gene matches. CDR1 and CDR2 (germline): KGHSY, FQNENV.

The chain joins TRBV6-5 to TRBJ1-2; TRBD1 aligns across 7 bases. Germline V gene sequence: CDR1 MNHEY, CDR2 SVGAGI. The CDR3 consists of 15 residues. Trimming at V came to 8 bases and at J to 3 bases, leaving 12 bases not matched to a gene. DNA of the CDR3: TGTGCCAGCCAGATAGGGACAGACGTTCACTATGGCTACACCTTC. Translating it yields CASQIGTDVHYGYTF.

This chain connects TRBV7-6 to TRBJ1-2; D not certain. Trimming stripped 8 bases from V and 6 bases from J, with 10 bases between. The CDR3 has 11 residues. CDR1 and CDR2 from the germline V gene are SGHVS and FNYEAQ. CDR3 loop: CASGEVDGYTF. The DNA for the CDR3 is TGTGCCAGCGGAGAAGTGGATGGCTACACCTTC.

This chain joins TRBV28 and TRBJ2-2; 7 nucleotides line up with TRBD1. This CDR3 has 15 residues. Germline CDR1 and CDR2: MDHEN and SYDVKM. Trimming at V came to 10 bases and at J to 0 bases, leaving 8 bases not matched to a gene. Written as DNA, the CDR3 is TGTGCCACCTATCCGGGACAGACGAACACCGGGGAGCTGTTTTTT. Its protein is CATYPGQTNTGELFF.

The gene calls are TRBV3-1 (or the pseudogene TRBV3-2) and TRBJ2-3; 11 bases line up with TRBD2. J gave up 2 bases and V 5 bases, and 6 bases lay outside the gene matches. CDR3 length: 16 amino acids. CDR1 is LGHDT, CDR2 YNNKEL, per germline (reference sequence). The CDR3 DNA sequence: TGTGCCAGCAGCGCTTCTAGCGGGGGGTCCACAGATACGCAGTATTTT. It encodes CASSASSGGSTDTQYF.

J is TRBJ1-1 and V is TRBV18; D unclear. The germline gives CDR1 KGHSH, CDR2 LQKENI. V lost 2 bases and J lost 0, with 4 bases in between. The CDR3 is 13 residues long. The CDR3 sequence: CASSPELNTEAFF. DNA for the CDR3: TGTGCCAGCTCACCAGAGCTGAACACTGAAGCTTTCTTT.